This TCR beta chain was identified during a study of blood T cells in healthy people across ages. V was cut by 5 bases and J by 7 bases, with 12 bases left in between. This CDR3 region has 14 residues. Germline-derived CDR1 and CDR2 are ENHRY and SYGVKD. Only a few counts were recorded for this clonotype. Through a sample-barcoded 5' primer and a J-beta primer mix, a second PCR was run for roughly 6 to 12 cycles. TCRdb redid the calling of the 5' RACE reads with MiXCR, one entry per CDR3 protein. The table records about 1.5 million distinct CDR3 sequences, about 42% of them present only once. The source is a woman younger than 30 in good health. V and J are TRBV10-3 and TRBJ1-6, with D uncertain. Sequenced sample: blood. The CDR3 loop reads CAISFNEANSPLHF. The CDR3 nucleotides read TGTGCCATCAGTTTCAACGAGGCGAATTCACCCCTCCACTTT.